These 9 T cell receptor beta chains originate from one sample sequenced in a study of control samples from healthy donors and cancer patients. Using immunoSEQ multiplex PCR, the repertoire was profiled, and TCRdb retains in-frame clones only, with some absent. Of around 55,000 clones listed, roughly 86% are singletons. The sample was blood. These receptor sequences come from a man aged 45 to 65 in good health.

This clone was seen only a few times. The CDR3 bases are TGTGCCAGCAGCTTAGAGGCCAGGGAATATTATGGCTACACCTTC. Translating gives CASSLEAREYYGYTF. The chain carries TRBV7-8 and TRBJ1-2, with D possibly TRBD1 on 5 matching bases. The ends were cut back, 1 base at V and 5 bases at J, with 14 bases in the middle. The CDR3 length is 15 residues. Germline loops: CDR1 SGHVS, CDR2 FQNEAQ.

This rearrangement joins TRBV19 to TRBJ1-2, with 7 bases that match TRBD1. Germline V gene sequence: CDR1 LNHDA, CDR2 SQIVND (reference sequence). The CDR3 loop spans 15 amino acids. The junction had 10 bases not matched to a gene; V was cut back by 4 bases and J by 5 bases. CDR3 protein: CASSTGTDNSYGYTF. DNA of the CDR3: TGTGCCAGTAGTACCGGGACAGACAATTCATATGGCTACACCTTC.

V is TRBV12-3 or TRBV12-4 and J is TRBJ1-3; D ambiguous. V gave up 2 bases and J gave up 8 bases, with 7 bases separating them. This CDR3 contains 12 residues. This CDR3 is CASSLRLDTIYF. CDR3 in DNA: TGTGCCAGCAGTTTAAGGTTAGACACCATATATTTT.

The rearrangement joins TRBV20-1 to TRBJ2-7; D ambiguous. V lost 4 bases, J lost 5 bases, and 6 bases lay in between. In germline, CDR1 is DFQATT, CDR2 SNEGSKA (reference sequence). CDR3 length: 10 residues. The DNA for the CDR3 is TGCAGTGCTAACCACCACGAGCAGTACTTC. Encoded protein: CSANHHEQYF.

The chain recombines TRBV5-1 with TRBJ2-5; D may be TRBD2 (6 bases). This CDR3 region has 14 residues. The V gene lost 0 bases and the J gene lost 2 bases, with 8 bases spanning the gap. Germline CDR1 is SGHRS and CDR2 is YFSETQ. The CDR3 DNA sequence: TGCGCCAGCAGCTTGGGGGGGACTCAAGAGACCCAGTACTTC. As protein: CASSLGGTQETQYF.

The chain employs TRBV3-1 (or the pseudogene TRBV3-2) and TRBJ1-3; no clear D gene. Germline CDR1 and CDR2: LGHDT and YNNKEL (reference sequence). Trimming removed 1 base at V and 0 bases at J, with 7 bases between. This CDR3 is 15 amino acids long. CDR3 residues: CASSQGASSGNTIYF. The CDR3 DNA is TGTGCCAGCAGCCAAGGCGCTAGCTCTGGAAACACCATATATTTT.

This chain links TRBV10-3 with TRBJ1-1; 8 bases agree with TRBD1. From germline, CDR1 is ENHRY and CDR2 SYGVKD. The CDR3 has 15 residues. V dropped 3 bases and J dropped 4; count of bases not matched to a gene: 7. CDR3 sequence (DNA): TGTGCCATCAGTGATCCTCCGGACAGGGCCACTGAAGCTTTCTTT. Protein product: CAISDPPDRATEAFF.

The chain recombines TRBV9 with TRBJ2-7, with unresolved D. The V end lost 1 base, the J end lost 2 bases, and 10 bases lay between the germline ends. Germline CDR1 and CDR2: SGDLS and YYNGEE. This CDR3 contains 14 residues. The CDR3, as DNA: TGTGCCAGCAGCGTAAGCTTGCTTCCCTACGAGCAGTACTTC. Protein: CASSVSLLPYEQYF.

V usage is TRBV5-1 and J usage is TRBJ2-1; 8 bases are shared with TRBD1. The V gene end was trimmed by 1 base and the J gene end by 0 bases; junction bases not matched to a gene: 0. The germline V gene has CDR1 SGHRS and CDR2 YFSETQ. The CDR3 is 15 amino acids. This chain's CDR3 is CASSLTGGSYNEQFF. In DNA, the CDR3 is TGCGCCAGCAGCTTGACAGGGGGCTCCTACAATGAGCAGTTCTTC.